The entry below gives a single T cell receptor (beta chain) sequence along with its context. This entry is derived from a study of blood T cell repertoires in COVID-19. In the study overall: Spain, Italy and the United States supplied samples that represented acute and convalescent COVID-19.

Clones were read by immunoSEQ multiplex PCR, and TCRdb kept only the in-frame ones, dropping some. This table holds tens of thousands of clones, about nine tenths found once. This TCR was sampled from a man aged 25 to 40 with acute or convalescent COVID-19. The sample comprised peripheral blood.

The CDR3 sequence is CASSGQGVSPQHF. CDR3 DNA: TGTGCCAGCAGTGGTCAGGGGGTATCGCCCCAGCATTTT. This chain connects TRBV28 to TRBJ1-5, with TRBD1 identical over 7 bases. This CDR3 is built from 13 residues. V dropped 5 bases and J dropped 9; count of bases not matched to a gene: 7. The germline V gene encodes CDR1 MDHEN and CDR2 SYDVKM.